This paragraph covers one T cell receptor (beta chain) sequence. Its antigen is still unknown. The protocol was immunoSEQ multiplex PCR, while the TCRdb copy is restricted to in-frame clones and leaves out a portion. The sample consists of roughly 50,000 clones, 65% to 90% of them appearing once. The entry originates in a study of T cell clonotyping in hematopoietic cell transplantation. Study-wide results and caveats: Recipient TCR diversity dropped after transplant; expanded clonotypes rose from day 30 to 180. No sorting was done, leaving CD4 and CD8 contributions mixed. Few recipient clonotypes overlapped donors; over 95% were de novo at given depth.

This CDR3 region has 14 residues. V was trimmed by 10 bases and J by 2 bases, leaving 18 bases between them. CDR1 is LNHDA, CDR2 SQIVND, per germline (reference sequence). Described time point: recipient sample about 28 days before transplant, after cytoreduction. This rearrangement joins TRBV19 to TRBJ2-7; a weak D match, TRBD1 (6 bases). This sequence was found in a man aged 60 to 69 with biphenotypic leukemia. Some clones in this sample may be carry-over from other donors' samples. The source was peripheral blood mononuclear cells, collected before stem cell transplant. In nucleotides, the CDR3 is TGTGCCACCCTGGCCCCGGGACATACCTACGAGCAGTACTTC. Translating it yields CATLAPGHTYEQYF.